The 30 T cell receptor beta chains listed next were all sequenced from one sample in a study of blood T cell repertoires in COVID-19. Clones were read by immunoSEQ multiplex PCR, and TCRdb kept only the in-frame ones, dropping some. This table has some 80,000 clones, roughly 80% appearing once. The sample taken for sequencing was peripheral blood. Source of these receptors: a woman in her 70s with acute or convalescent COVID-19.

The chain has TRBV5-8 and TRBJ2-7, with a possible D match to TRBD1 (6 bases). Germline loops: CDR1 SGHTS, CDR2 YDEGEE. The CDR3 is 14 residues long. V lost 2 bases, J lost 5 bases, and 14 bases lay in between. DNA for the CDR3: TGTGCCAGCAGCTTCCCGGCAGGGGCCAACGAGCAGTACTTC. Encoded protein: CASSFPAGANEQYF.

The CDR3 coding sequence is TGTGCCATCAGCCGGGACAGCCGAGAGTCACCCCTCCACTTT. Amino acids: CAISRDSRESPLHF. The V call is TRBV10-3, the J call TRBJ1-6; 7 nucleotides agree with TRBD1. Losses at the gene ends were 6 bases for V and 10 bases for J; bases not matched to a gene: 9. The CDR3 length is 14 residues. Germline CDR1 ENHRY, CDR2 SYGVKD.

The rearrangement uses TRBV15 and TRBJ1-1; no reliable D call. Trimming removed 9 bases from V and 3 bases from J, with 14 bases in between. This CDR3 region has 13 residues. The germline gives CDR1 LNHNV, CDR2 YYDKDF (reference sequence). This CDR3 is CATMGGEYTEAFF. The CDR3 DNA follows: TGTGCCACGATGGGAGGAGAATACACTGAAGCTTTCTTT.

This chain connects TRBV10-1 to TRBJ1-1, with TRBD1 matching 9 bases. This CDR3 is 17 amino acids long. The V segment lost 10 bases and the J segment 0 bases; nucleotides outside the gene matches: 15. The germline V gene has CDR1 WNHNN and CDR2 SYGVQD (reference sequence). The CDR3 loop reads CAIPLSRDRVMNTEAFF. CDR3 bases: TGCGCCATCCCCCTGAGCCGGGACAGGGTGATGAACACTGAAGCTTTCTTT.

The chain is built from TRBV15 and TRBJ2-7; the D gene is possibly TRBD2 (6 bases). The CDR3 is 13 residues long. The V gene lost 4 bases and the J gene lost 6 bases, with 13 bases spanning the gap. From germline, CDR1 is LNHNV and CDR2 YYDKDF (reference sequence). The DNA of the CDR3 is TGTGCCACCAGCACCAGGAGGGGCCTCGAGCAGTACTTC. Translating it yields CATSTRRGLEQYF.

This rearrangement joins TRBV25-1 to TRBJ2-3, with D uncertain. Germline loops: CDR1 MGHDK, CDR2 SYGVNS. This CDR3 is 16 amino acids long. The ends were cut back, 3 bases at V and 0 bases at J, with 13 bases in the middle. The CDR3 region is CASSESVGSSTDTQYF. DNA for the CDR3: TGTGCCAGCAGTGAGAGCGTTGGGTCTAGCACAGATACGCAGTATTTT.

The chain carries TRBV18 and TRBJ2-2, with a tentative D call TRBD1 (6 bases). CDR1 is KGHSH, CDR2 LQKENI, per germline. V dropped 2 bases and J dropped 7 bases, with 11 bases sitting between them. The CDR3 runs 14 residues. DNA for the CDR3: TGTGCCAGCTCACCAGGGGGCGATGGCGGGGAGCTGTTTTTT. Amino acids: CASSPGGDGGELFF.

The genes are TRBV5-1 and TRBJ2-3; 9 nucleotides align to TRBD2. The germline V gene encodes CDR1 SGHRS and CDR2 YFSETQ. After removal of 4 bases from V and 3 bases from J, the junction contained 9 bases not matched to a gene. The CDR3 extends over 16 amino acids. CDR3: CASSPAASGITDTQYF. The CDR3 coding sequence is TGCGCCAGCAGCCCCGCGGCTAGCGGGATTACAGATACGCAGTATTTT. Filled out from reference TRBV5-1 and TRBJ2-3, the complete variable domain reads KAGVTQTPRYLIKTRGQQVTLSCSPISGHRSVSWYQQTPGQGLQFLFEYFSETQRNKGNFPGRFSGRQFSNSRSEMNVSTLELGDSALYLCASSPAASGITDTQYFGPGTRLTVL.

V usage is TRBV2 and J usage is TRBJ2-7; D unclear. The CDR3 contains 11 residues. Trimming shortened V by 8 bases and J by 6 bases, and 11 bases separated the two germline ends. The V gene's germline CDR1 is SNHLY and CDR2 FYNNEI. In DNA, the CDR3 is TGTGCCAGCCTAAGCGTGGGCGAGCAGTACTTC. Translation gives CASLSVGEQYF.

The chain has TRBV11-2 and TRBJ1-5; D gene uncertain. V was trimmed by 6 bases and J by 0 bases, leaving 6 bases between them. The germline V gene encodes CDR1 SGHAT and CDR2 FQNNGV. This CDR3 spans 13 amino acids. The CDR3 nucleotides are TGTGCCAGCAGTTCCTATAGCAATCAGCCCCAGCATTTT. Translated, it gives CASSSYSNQPQHF.

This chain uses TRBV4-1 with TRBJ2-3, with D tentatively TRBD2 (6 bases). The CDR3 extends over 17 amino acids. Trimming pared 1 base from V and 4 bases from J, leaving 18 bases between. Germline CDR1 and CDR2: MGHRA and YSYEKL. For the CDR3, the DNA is TGCGCCAGCAGCCAAGGAGTTCTCCGGCGGGATTCAGATACGCAGTATTTT. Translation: CASSQGVLRRDSDTQYF.

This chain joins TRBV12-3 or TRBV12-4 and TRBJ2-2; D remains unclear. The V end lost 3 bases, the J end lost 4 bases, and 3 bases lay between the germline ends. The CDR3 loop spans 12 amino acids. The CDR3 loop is CASSLATGELFF. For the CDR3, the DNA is TGTGCCAGCAGTTTGGCCACCGGGGAGCTGTTTTTT.

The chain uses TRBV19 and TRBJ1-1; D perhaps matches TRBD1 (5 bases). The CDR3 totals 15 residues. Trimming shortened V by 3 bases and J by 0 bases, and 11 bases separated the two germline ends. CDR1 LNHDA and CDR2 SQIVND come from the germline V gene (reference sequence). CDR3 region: CASSMTATVNTEAFF. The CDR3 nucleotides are TGTGCCAGTAGTATGACAGCCACTGTGAACACTGAAGCTTTCTTT.

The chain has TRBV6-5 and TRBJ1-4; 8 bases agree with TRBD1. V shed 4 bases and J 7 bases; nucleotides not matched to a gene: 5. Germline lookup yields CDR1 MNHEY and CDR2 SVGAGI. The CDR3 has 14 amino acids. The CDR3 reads CASSSTGEGEKLFF. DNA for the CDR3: TGTGCCAGCAGTTCGACAGGGGAAGGTGAAAAACTGTTTTTT.

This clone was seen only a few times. This chain's CDR3 is CASRAGAGELFF. DNA for the CDR3: TGTGCCAGCAGAGCAGGGGCCGGGGAGCTGTTTTTT. This sequence joins TRBV5-6 and TRBJ2-2; D might be TRBD1 (6 bases). The CDR3 has 12 residues. Germline V lookup: CDR1 SGHDT, CDR2 YYEEEE. V was clipped by 5 bases and J by 6 bases, with 8 bases between them.

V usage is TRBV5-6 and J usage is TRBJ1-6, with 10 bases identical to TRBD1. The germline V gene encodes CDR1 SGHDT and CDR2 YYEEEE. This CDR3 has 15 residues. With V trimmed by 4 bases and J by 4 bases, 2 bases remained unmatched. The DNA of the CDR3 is TGTGCCAGCAGCCTGGGACAGGGGTATAATTCACCCCTCCACTTT. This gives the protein CASSLGQGYNSPLHF.

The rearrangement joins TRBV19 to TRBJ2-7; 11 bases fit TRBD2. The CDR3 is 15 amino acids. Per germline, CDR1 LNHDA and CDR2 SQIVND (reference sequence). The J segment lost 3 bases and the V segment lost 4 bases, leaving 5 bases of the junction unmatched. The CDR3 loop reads CASSNPTSGNYEQYF. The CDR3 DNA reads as TGTGCCAGTAGTAATCCGACTAGCGGGAACTACGAGCAGTACTTC.

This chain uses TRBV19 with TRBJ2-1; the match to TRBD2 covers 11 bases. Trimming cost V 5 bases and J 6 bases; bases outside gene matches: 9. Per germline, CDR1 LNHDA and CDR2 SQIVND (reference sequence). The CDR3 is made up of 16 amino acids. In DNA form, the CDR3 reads TGTGCCAGTAGTCATACAATAGCGGGAGGGCCCAATGAGCAGTTCTTC. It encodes CASSHTIAGGPNEQFF.

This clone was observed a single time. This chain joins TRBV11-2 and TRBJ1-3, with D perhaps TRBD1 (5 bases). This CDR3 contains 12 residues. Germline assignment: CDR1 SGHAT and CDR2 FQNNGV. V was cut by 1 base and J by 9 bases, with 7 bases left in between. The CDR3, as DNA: TGTGCCAGCAGCTTAGCGGGGGGCACCATATATTTT. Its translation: CASSLAGGTIYF.

CDR3 nucleotide sequence: TGTGCCACCAGTGATCCCAGGGGGCTTTCCTACAATGAGCAGTTCTTC. This sequence encodes CATSDPRGLSYNEQFF. V is TRBV24-1 and J is TRBJ2-1, with 8 nucleotides matching TRBD1. CDR1 is KGHDR and CDR2 is SFDVKD in the germline V gene. After removal of 3 bases from V and 1 base from J, the junction contained 4 bases not matched to a gene. The CDR3 extends over 16 amino acids.

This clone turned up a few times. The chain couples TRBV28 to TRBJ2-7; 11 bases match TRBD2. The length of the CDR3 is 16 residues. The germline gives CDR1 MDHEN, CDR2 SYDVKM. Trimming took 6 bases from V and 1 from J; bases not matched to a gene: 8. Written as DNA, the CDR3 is TGTGCCAGCAGCTCCCTAGCGGGAGGATATTCCTACGAGCAGTACTTC. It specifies CASSSLAGGYSYEQYF.

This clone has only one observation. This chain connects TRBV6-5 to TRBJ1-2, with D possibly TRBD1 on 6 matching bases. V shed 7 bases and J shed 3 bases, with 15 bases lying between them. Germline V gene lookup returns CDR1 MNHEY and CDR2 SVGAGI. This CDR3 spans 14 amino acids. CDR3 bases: TGTGCCAGCAATAGGGGGACGGTTTACTATGGCTACACCTTC. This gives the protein CASNRGTVYYGYTF.

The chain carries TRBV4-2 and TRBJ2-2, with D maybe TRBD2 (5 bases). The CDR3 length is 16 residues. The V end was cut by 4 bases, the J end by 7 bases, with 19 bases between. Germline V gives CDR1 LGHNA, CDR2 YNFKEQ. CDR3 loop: CASSPRMGAGIGELFF. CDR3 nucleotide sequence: TGTGCCAGCAGCCCAAGAATGGGCGCCGGGATCGGGGAGCTGTTTTTT.

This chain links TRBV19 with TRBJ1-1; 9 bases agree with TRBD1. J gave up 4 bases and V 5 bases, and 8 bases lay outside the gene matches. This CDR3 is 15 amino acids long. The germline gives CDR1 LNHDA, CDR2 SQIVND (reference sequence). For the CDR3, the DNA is TGTGCCAGTAGTCCTACAGGGGGCTTTGGCACTGAAGCTTTCTTT. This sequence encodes CASSPTGGFGTEAFF.

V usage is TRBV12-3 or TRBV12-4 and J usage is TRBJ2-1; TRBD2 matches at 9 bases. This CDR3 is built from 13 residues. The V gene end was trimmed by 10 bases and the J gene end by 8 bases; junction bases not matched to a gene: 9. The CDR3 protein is CATKRGAHDEQFF. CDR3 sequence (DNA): TGTGCCACCAAGCGGGGGGCGCATGATGAGCAGTTCTTC.

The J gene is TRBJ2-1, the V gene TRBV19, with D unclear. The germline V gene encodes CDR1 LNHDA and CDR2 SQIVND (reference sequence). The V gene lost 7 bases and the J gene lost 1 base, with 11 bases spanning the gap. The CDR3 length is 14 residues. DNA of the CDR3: TGTGCCAGTATGCGAGACACATCCTACAATGAGCAGTTCTTC. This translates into CASMRDTSYNEQFF. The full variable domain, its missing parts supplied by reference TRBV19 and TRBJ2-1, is DGGITQSPKYLFRKEGQNVTLSCEQNLNHDAMYWYRQDPGQGLRLIYYSQIVNDFQKGDIAEGYSVSREKKESFPLTVTSAQKNPTAFYLCASMRDTSYNEQFFGPGTRLTVL.

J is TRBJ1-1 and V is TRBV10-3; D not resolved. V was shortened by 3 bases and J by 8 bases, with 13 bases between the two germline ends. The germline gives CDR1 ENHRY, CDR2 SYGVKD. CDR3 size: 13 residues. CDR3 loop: CAISEQKQVEAFF. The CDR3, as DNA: TGTGCCATCAGTGAACAGAAACAAGTAGAAGCTTTCTTT.

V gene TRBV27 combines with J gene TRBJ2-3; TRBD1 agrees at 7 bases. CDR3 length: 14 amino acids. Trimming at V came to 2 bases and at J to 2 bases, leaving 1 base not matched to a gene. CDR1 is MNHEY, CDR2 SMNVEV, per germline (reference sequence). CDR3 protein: CASSLGQVTDTQYF. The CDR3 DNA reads TGTGCCAGCAGTTTAGGACAGGTCACAGATACGCAGTATTTT.

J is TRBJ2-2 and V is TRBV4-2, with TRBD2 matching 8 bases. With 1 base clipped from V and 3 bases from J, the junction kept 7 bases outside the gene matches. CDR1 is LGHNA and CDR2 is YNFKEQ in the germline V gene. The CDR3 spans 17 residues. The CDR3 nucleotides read TGTGCCAGCAGCCAAGTCAGCGGGAGTCGGTACACCGGGGAGCTGTTTTTT. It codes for CASSQVSGSRYTGELFF.

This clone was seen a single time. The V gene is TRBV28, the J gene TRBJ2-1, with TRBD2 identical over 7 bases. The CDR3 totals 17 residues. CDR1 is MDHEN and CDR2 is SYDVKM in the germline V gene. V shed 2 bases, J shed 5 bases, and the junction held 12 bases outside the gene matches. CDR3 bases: TGTGCCAGCAGTTTAGGCTCTAGCGGCCCGTTTAACAATGAGCAGTTCTTC. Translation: CASSLGSSGPFNNEQFF. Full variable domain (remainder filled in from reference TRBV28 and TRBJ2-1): DVKVTQSSRYLVKRTGEKVFLECVQDMDHENMFWYRQDPGLGLRLIYFSYDVKMKEKGDIPEGYSVSREKKERFSLILESASTNQTSMYLCASSLGSSGPFNNEQFFGPGTRLTVL.